These T cell receptor beta chains were read from a single sample in a study of blood T cell repertoires in COVID-19. The table came from immunoSEQ multiplex PCR; TCRdb's copy has only in-frame clones and leaves some out. The data contain under 250,000 clones, 83% of them singletons. The material sequenced was peripheral blood. These receptor sequences come from a woman in her seventies with active or convalescent COVID-19. The CDR3 runs from the conserved cysteine through the conserved F or W. Each record gives: D gene, V gene, clone size, J gene, CDR3 protein, CDR3 DNA. The D gene is left open where the match is weak. Size tells how often a clone was seen (once, few, many) or the class of an expanded clone, and some rows leave it out.

NA,TRBV27,few,TRBJ2-5,CAPRGGEARETQYF,TGTGCCCCCCGAGGGGGAGAGGCGAGGGAGACCCAGTACTTC
TRBD1,TRBV3-1/TRBV3-2,NA,TRBJ1-2,CASSLGATRTGVGYTF,TGTGCCAGCAGCCTTGGGGCCACCAGGACAGGGGTGGGCTACACCTTC
TRBD2,TRBV11-3,NA,TRBJ2-1,CASSRDYYNEQFF,TGTGCCAGCAGCCGGGACTACTACAATGAGCAGTTCTTC
NA,TRBV6-5,NA,TRBJ2-2,CASSPQPGATGELFF,TGTGCCAGCAGTCCCCAGCCGGGAGCCACCGGGGAGCTGTTTTTT
NA,TRBV11-2,NA,TRBJ1-1,CASSLLVGGNTEAFF,TGTGCCAGCAGCTTATTAGTAGGGGGTAACACTGAAGCTTTCTTT
TRBD1,TRBV5-5,NA,TRBJ1-6,CASSVQGPHNSPLHF,TGTGCCAGCAGCGTACAGGGGCCCCATAATTCACCCCTCCACTTT
NA,TRBV30,NA,TRBJ2-3,CAWSVLGGFKYF,TGTGCCTGGAGTGTACTCGGGGGTTTCAAGTATTTT
NA,TRBV18,NA,TRBJ1-2,CASSPREIGRQYGYTF,TGTGCCAGCTCACCACGGGAGATAGGTAGACAATATGGCTACACCTTC
NA,TRBV5-1,NA,TRBJ2-7,CASGPGGIGYEQYF,TGCGCCAGCGGCCCTGGCGGGATAGGGTACGAGCAGTACTTC
TRBD2,TRBV5-4,NA,TRBJ2-1,CASSRDYVSYNEQFF,TGTGCCAGCAGCCGGGACTACGTTTCCTACAATGAGCAGTTCTTC